A selection of T cell receptor beta chains follows, all from one sample in a study of cytomegalovirus exposure and HLA in healthy donors. The method was immunoSEQ multiplex PCR; TCRdb's version includes in-frame clones alone and lacks a portion of them. The sample's table shows 35,000 to 50,000 clones. The material sequenced was PBMCs. Receptors originate from a male donor in good health and CMV-seronegative. Each CDR3 is given with its conserved first and last residue. Fields, in order: D gene, J gene, V gene, CDR3 protein, CDR3 DNA. A D gene is named only where the DNA matches it firmly.

TRBD2,TRBJ2-1,TRBV5-1,CASSSMTSESSYNEQFF,TGCGCCAGCAGCTCGATGACTAGCGAAAGCTCCTACAATGAGCAGTTCTTC
.,TRBJ2-3,TRBV19,CASSIGSRLDTQYF,TGTGCCAGTAGTATCGGGAGCCGGCTAGATACGCAGTATTTT
TRBD1,TRBJ2-5,TRBV7-9,CASSLRGRETQYF,TGTGCCAGCAGCTTAAGGGGGCGGGAGACCCAGTACTTC
TRBD2,TRBJ2-7,TRBV4-1,CASSHGTSGYEQYF,TGCGCCAGCAGCCACGGGACTAGCGGTTACGAGCAGTACTTC
.,TRBJ2-7,TRBV9,CASSPQAAAYEQYF,TGTGCCAGCAGCCCCCAAGCGGCGGCCTACGAGCAGTACTTC
TRBD1,TRBJ2-1,TRBV5-1,CASRTGTGIGEQFF,TGCGCCAGCCGCACCGGGACAGGGATAGGCGAGCAGTTCTTC
.,TRBJ2-1,TRBV5-1,CASSHDSSSDNEQFF,TGCGCCAGCAGCCACGATTCTAGCTCCGACAATGAGCAGTTCTTC
.,TRBJ2-1,TRBV11-2,CASSNLGGGEQFF,TGTGCCAGCAGCAACCTTGGCGGCGGGGAGCAGTTCTTC
.,TRBJ2-7,TRBV27,CASRQSYEQYF,TGTGCCAGCAGACAGTCCTACGAGCAGTACTTC
.,TRBJ1-2,TRBV6-5,CASSYSAVRGYTF,TGTGCCAGCAGTTACTCGGCGGTCCGTGGCTACACCTTC
.,TRBJ1-2,TRBV6-1,CASSEGGGRICFDTF,TGTGCCAGCAGTGAAGGCGGGGGCAGGATATGCTTCGACACCTTC
TRBD1,TRBJ1-1,TRBV14,CASSTDRGYTEAFF,TGTGCCAGCAGTACCGACAGGGGTTACACTGAAGCTTTCTTT
TRBD1,TRBJ1-2,TRBV5-1,CASSLGGGEGYGYTF,TGCGCCAGCAGCTTGGGAGGGGGCGAGGGCTATGGCTACACCTTC
TRBD1,TRBJ2-5,TRBV19,CASSPRTGGWVTQYF,TGTGCCAGTAGTCCCCGGACAGGGGGCTGGGTGACCCAGTACTTC
.,TRBJ1-6,TRBV7-2,CASSLRQYLVNSPLHF,TGTGCCAGCAGCTTGAGACAATATCTGGTGAATTCACCCCTCCACTTT
.,TRBJ2-1,TRBV25-1,CASSAYNEQFF,TGTGCCAGCAGTGCATACAATGAGCAGTTCTTC
.,TRBJ1-3,TRBV5-5,CASKEQITGNTIYF,TGTGCCAGCAAGGAGCAAATAACTGGAAACACCATATATTTT
.,TRBJ2-1,TRBV2,CASSENRVNEQFF,TGTGCCAGCAGTGAAAACAGGGTCAATGAGCAGTTCTTC
TRBD1,TRBJ1-5,TRBV6-5,CASRRTGDGNQPQHF,TGTGCCAGCAGACGGACAGGGGATGGCAATCAGCCCCAGCATTTT
.,TRBJ2-7,TRBV7-6,CASSFTTAYEQYF,TGTGCCAGCAGCTTTACCACGGCCTACGAGCAGTACTTC
TRBD1,TRBJ1-1,TRBV18,CASSPDGTAWSEAFF,TGTGCCAGCTCACCCGACGGGACAGCATGGTCGGAAGCTTTCTTT
.,TRBJ2-6,TRBV28,CASSSSRGAGANVLTF,TGTGCCAGCAGTTCGTCCCGGGGAGCTGGGGCCAACGTCCTGACTTTC
.,TRBJ1-5,TRBV2,CASSEARGGGQPQHF,TGTGCCAGCAGTGAAGCGCGCGGGGGCGGGCAGCCCCAGCATTTT
.,TRBJ1-1,TRBV19,CASSSGPGGTEAFF,TGTGCCAGTAGTTCGGGCCCCGGGGGCACTGAAGCTTTCTTT
TRBD1,TRBJ1-2,TRBV18,CASSPTGGDFYGYTF,TGTGCCAGCTCCCCTACAGGGGGTGACTTCTATGGCTACACCTTC
.,TRBJ2-7,TRBV6-1,CASSDQGEQYF,TGTGCCAGCAGTGACCAGGGCGAGCAGTACTTC
.,TRBJ2-7,TRBV7-2,CASSDWTPTYEQYF,TGTGCCAGCAGCGACTGGACACCAACCTACGAGCAGTACTTC
TRBD1,TRBJ1-2,TRBV19,CASSTDRAADGYTF,TGTGCCAGTAGTACCGACAGGGCCGCGGATGGCTACACCTTC
.,TRBJ2-5,TRBV29-1,CSVLGGQETQYF,TGCAGCGTGTTGGGGGGCCAAGAGACCCAGTACTTC
.,TRBJ1-1,TRBV9,CASSPRRDNTEAFF,TGTGCCAGCAGTCCCCGGAGGGATAACACTGAAGCTTTCTTT
TRBD1,TRBJ2-3,TRBV6-5,CASWDRGSTDTQYF,TGTGCCAGCTGGGACAGGGGTAGCACAGATACGCAGTATTTT
.,TRBJ2-2,TRBV6-1,CASSGGQGGELFF,TGTGCCAGCTCCGGGGGGCAAGGCGGGGAGCTGTTTTTT
TRBD2,TRBJ2-4,TRBV6-1,CASSELLAGREGNIQYF,TGTGCCAGCAGTGAACTCCTAGCGGGGAGGGAGGGAAACATTCAGTACTTC
.,TRBJ2-2,TRBV7-8,CASSLAQDTGELFF,TGTGCCAGCAGCTTAGCGCAGGACACCGGGGAGCTGTTTTTT
.,TRBJ2-3,TRBV6-5,CASSRTASSTDTQYF,TGTGCCAGCAGTCGGACAGCTTCTAGCACAGATACGCAGTATTTT
.,TRBJ2-2,TRBV9,CASSVVGTGGELFF,TGTGCCAGCAGCGTAGTTGGCACGGGCGGGGAGCTGTTTTTT
.,TRBJ1-1,TRBV5-1,CASSLDGPDTEAFF,TGCGCCAGCAGCTTGGATGGGCCGGACACTGAAGCTTTCTTT
.,TRBJ2-7,TRBV4-1,CASSQVLVPEQYF,TGCGCCAGCAGCCAAGTCCTAGTCCCCGAGCAGTACTTC
.,TRBJ1-1,TRBV4-2,CASSRGRLTENTEAFF,TGTGCCAGCAGCCGGGGTCGGCTGACAGAGAACACTGAAGCTTTCTTT
.,TRBJ1-4,TRBV7-9,CASSSPKQFATNEKLFF,TGTGCCAGCAGCTCCCCAAAACAGTTCGCAACTAATGAAAAACTGTTTTTT
.,TRBJ2-3,TRBV10-3,CATQEGGTDTQYF,TGTGCCACCCAGGAGGGTGGCACAGATACGCAGTATTTT
.,TRBJ2-3,TRBV27,CASSARVPPQYF,TGTGCCAGCAGTGCCAGGGTTCCGCCGCAGTATTTT
.,TRBJ2-7,TRBV7-2,CASSYPAYEQYF,TGTGCCAGCAGCTATCCAGCCTACGAGCAGTACTTC
.,TRBJ1-2,TRBV14,CASSQSRNYGYTF,TGTGCCAGCAGCCAAAGCAGGAACTATGGCTACACCTTC
TRBD2,TRBJ2-3,TRBV6-4,CASRPSGTSGADTQYF,TGTGCCAGCAGACCTTCCGGGACTAGCGGGGCAGATACGCAGTATTTT
TRBD2,TRBJ2-7,TRBV6-1,CASRSGTSGHYEQYF,TGTGCCAGCAGGTCCGGGACTAGCGGTCACTACGAGCAGTACTTC
TRBD1,TRBJ2-3,TRBV10-3,CANGDSNTDTQYF,TGTGCCAATGGGGACAGTAACACAGATACGCAGTATTTT
.,TRBJ2-1,TRBV6-5,CASSRDNEQFF,TGTGCCAGCAGCCGAGACAATGAGCAGTTCTTC
TRBD1,TRBJ1-5,TRBV30,CAWNPGTGVRQPQHF,TGTGCCTGGAACCCGGGAACAGGGGTACGACAGCCCCAGCATTTT
.,TRBJ2-5,TRBV5-1,CASSLEAGEETQYF,TGCGCCAGCAGCTTGGAGGCAGGGGAAGAGACCCAGTACTTC
.,TRBJ1-2,TRBV5-6,CASSLGGGLDYGYTF,TGTGCCAGCAGCTTGGGAGGGGGACTAGACTATGGCTACACCTTC
.,TRBJ1-2,TRBV20-1,CSAHSEYGYTF,TGCAGTGCCCATAGCGAGTATGGCTACACCTTC